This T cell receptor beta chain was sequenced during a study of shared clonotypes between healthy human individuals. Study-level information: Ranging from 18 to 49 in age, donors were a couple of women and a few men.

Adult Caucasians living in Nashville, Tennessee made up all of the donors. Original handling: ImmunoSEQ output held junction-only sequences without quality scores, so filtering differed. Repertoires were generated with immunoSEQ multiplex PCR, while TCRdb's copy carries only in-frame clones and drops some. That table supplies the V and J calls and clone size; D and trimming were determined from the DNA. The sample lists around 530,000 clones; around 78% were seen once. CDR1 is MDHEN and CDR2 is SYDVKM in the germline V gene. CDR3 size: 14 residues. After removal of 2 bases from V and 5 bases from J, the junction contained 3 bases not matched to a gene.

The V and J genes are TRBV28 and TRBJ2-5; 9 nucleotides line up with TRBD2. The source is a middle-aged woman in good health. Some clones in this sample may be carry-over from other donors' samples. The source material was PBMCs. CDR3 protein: CASSLPAGGETQYF. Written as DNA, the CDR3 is TGTGCCAGCAGTTTACCCGCGGGAGGGGAGACCCAGTACTTC.